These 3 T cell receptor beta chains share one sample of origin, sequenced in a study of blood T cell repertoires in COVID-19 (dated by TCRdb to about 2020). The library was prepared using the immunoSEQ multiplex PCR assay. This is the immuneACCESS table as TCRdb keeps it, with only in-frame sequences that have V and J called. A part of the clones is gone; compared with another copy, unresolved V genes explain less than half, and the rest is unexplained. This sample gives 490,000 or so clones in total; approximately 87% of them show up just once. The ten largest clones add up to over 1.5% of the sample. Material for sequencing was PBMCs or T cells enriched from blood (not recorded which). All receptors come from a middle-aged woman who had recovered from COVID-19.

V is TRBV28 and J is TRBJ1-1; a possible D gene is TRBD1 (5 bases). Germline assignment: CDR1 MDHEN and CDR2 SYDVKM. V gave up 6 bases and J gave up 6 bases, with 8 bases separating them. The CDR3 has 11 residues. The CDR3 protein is CASSGGAEAFF. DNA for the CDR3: TGTGCCAGCAGCGGAGGGGCTGAAGCTTTCTTT.

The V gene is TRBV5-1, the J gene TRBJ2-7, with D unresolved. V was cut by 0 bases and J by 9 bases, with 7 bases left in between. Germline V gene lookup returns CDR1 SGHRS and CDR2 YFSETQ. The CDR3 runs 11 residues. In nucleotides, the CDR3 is TGCGCCAGCAGCTTGGGACAAAGGCAGTACTTC. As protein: CASSLGQRQYF.

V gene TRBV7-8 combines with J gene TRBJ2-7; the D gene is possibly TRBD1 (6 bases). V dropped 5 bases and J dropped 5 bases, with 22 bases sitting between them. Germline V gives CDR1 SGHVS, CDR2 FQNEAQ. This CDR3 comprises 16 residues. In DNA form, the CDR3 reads TGTGCCAGCAGCCCGCCGGACAGTATAAGGCTCGACGAGCAGTACTTC. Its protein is CASSPPDSIRLDEQYF.